A single T cell receptor (beta chain) is shown here with its context. Its antigen is unidentified. Mismatch with germline at one junction end may stem from a read error. Unique molecular identifiers were incorporated when the TCRbeta library was constructed. TCRdb reanalysed the PCR reads using MiXCR and keeps one entry per CDR3 protein. The profile shows around 800,000 distinct CDR3 sequences, 15% to 20% of them singletons. The entry originates in a study of T-cell reconstitution after alpha-beta-depleted transplantation in children. The CDR3 is 18 amino acids. Germline CDR1 LGHDT, CDR2 YNNKEL (reference sequence). Study results and limitations: Reportedly, only several hundred clones from non-depleted graft cells drove alpha-beta T-cell counts at about two months. There were some patients whose high TCRbeta diversity at day 60 came from surviving recipient T cells and thymic progenitors. T cells produced anew were the main source of T-cell counts and diversity one year after transplant.

The receptor's source is a male patient younger than 18 who had a stem cell transplant for acute lymphoblastic leukemia, so the T cells may come from the graft donor. The V call is TRBV3-1, the J call TRBJ2-1; TRBD2 matches 9 bases. Sample: PBMCs, mostly from graft donor cells, taken 360 days after TCRalphabeta/CD19-depleted stem cell transplant. CDR3 amino acids: CTSSLAILPTSGYNEQFF. CDR3 sequence (DNA): TGTACCAGCAGTTTAGCTATACTTCCGACTAGCGGTTACAATGAGCAGTTCTTC.